A single sample gave rise to the 26 T cell receptor beta chains below, sequenced in a study of blood T cell repertoires in COVID-19. The data were produced by immunoSEQ multiplex PCR, yet TCRdb's version contains in-frame clones alone and is incomplete. This table has approximately 42,000 clones, approximately 80% appearing once. The sample comprised peripheral blood. These receptors originate from a man older than 75 with acute or convalescent COVID-19.

V usage is TRBV19 and J usage is TRBJ1-2; D might be TRBD1 (6 bases). The V end was cut by 3 bases, the J end by 2 bases, with 16 bases between. The V gene's germline CDR1 is LNHDA and CDR2 SQIVND (reference sequence). The CDR3 length is 16 residues. DNA of the CDR3: TGTGCCAGTAGTATGATCGGACAGTCGTTGAACTATGGCTACACCTTC. It yields the protein CASSMIGQSLNYGYTF.

The chain employs TRBV2 and TRBJ2-6; the match to TRBD1 covers 7 bases. V lost 6 bases and J lost 2; bases outside the gene matches: 10. There are 17 residues in the CDR3. Germline CDR1 and CDR2: SNHLY and FYNNEI. As DNA, the CDR3 is TGTGCCAGCAGCGGAATTGACAGGGTAGCTGGGGCCAACGTCCTGACTTTC. Its translation: CASSGIDRVAGANVLTF.

The V gene is TRBV21-1, the J gene TRBJ2-4; TRBD1 is taken as the D call from the table, unchecked against the DNA. TRBV21-1 is a recognized pseudogene. This CDR3 is 18 amino acids long. In DNA, the CDR3 is TGTGCCAGCAGCAAAGATCACATTGCAGGGGAAACCAAAAACATTCAGTACTTC. Protein product: CASSKDHIAGETKNIQYF.

In this sample, this clone turned up a few times. The chain couples TRBV6-2 or TRBV6-3 to TRBJ2-1, with 11 bases fitting TRBD2. The V gene end was trimmed by 6 bases and the J gene end by 2 bases; junction bases not matched to a gene: 6. The CDR3 runs to 16 residues. From germline, CDR1 is MNHEY and CDR2 SVGEGT. CDR3 sequence (DNA): TGTGCCAGCAGCTCCGGGACTAGCGGTACCTACAATGAGCAGTTCTTC. It codes for CASSSGTSGTYNEQFF.

J is TRBJ1-1 and V is TRBV5-6; the D gene is possibly TRBD1 (5 bases). Germline CDR1 SGHDT, CDR2 YYEEEE. The CDR3 runs to 16 residues. V was trimmed by 7 bases and J by 0 bases, leaving 19 bases between them. The CDR3: CASCKRQSGMNTEAFF. Here the CDR3 DNA reads TGTGCCAGCTGCAAGAGACAGTCTGGCATGAACACTGAAGCTTTCTTT. Using reference TRBV5-6 and TRBJ1-1 for the parts outside the CDR3, the full variable domain is DAGVTQSPTHLIKTRGQQVTLRCSPKSGHDTVSWYQQALGQGPQFIFQYYEEEERQRGNFPDRFSGHQFPNYSSELNVNALLLGDSALYLCASCKRQSGMNTEAFFGQGTRLTVV.

V gene TRBV6-5 combines with J gene TRBJ2-7; TRBD1 aligns across 11 bases. Germline-derived CDR1 and CDR2 are MNHEY and SVGAGI. This CDR3 region has 13 residues. V gave up 8 bases and J gave up 7 bases; unmatched junction bases: 7. CDR3 protein: CASGGQGAREQYF. CDR3 nucleotide sequence: TGTGCCAGCGGCGGACAGGGGGCAAGGGAGCAGTACTTC.

The V gene is TRBV28, the J gene TRBJ1-6; TRBD1 matches at 9 bases. V trimming: 6 bases; J trimming: 7 bases; junction bases outside the gene matches: 7. The CDR3 runs 15 residues. Germline CDR1 is MDHEN and CDR2 is SYDVKM. CDR3 in DNA: TGTGCCAGCAGCCCCCGGGACAGGGTGAATTCACCCCTCCACTTT. Protein product: CASSPRDRVNSPLHF. The variable domain in full, with the rest retrieved from reference TRBV28 and TRBJ1-6, is DVKVTQSSRYLVKRTGEKVFLECVQDMDHENMFWYRQDPGLGLRLIYFSYDVKMKEKGDIPEGYSVSREKKERFSLILESASTNQTSMYLCASSPRDRVNSPLHFGNGTRLTVT.

The rearrangement uses TRBV5-1 and TRBJ1-1; 8 positions agree with TRBD1. J lost 4 bases, V lost 3 bases, and 5 bases had no gene match. Germline CDR1 is SGHRS and CDR2 is YFSETQ. CDR3 size: 14 residues. CDR3 amino acids: CASSSTGGLTEAFF. The CDR3 DNA reads as TGCGCCAGCAGCTCCACAGGGGGGCTCACTGAAGCTTTCTTT.

The chain recombines TRBV19 with TRBJ1-1; D is uncertain. The CDR3 is 12 residues long. CDR1 and CDR2 (germline): LNHDA, SQIVND (reference sequence). V shed 3 bases and J shed 4 bases, with 6 bases lying between them. The CDR3 region is CASSIRGTEAFF. CDR3 sequence (DNA): TGTGCCAGTAGTATTCGGGGCACTGAAGCTTTCTTT. Together with reference TRBV19 and TRBJ1-1, the CDR3 gives the full variable domain: DGGITQSPKYLFRKEGQNVTLSCEQNLNHDAMYWYRQDPGQGLRLIYYSQIVNDFQKGDIAEGYSVSREKKESFPLTVTSAQKNPTAFYLCASSIRGTEAFFGQGTRLTVV.

The chain has TRBV4-3 and TRBJ2-5; D is possibly TRBD2 (6 bases). This CDR3 comprises 14 residues. The V end lost 0 bases, the J end lost 6 bases, and 11 bases lay between the germline ends. Germline lookup yields CDR1 LGHNA and CDR2 YSLEER. The CDR3 loop is CASSQEAGGKTQYF. For the CDR3, the DNA is TGCGCCAGCAGCCAAGAGGCGGGCGGGAAGACCCAGTACTTC.

The V gene is TRBV3-1 (or the pseudogene TRBV3-2), the J gene TRBJ2-6; no firm D call. The germline CDR1 and CDR2 sequences are LGHDT and YNNKEL (reference sequence). CDR3 length: 14 residues. V was shortened by 4 bases and J by 0 bases, with 4 bases between the two germline ends. The CDR3 here is CASSLHSGANVLTF. CDR3 in DNA: TGTGCCAGCAGCCTCCACTCTGGGGCCAACGTCCTGACTTTC.

This chain connects TRBV28 to TRBJ2-3; 12 bases fit TRBD2. The junction had 10 bases not matched to a gene; V was cut back by 6 bases and J by 0 bases. Germline CDR1 is MDHEN and CDR2 is SYDVKM. This CDR3 has 18 amino acids. DNA for the CDR3: TGTGCCAGCAGCCACGGGCTAGCGGGAGGGTTTAGCACAGATACGCAGTATTTT. This gives the protein CASSHGLAGGFSTDTQYF.

This clone came up a few times. The chain uses TRBV6-6 and TRBJ1-4; D call uncertain. The CDR3 totals 14 residues. The germline CDR1 and CDR2 sequences are MNHNY and SVGAGI (reference sequence). The V end was cut by 1 base, the J end by 4 bases, with 7 bases between. Here the CDR3 DNA reads TGTGCCAGCAGTTACTTACAAATTAATGAAAAACTGTTTTTT. Translating it yields CASSYLQINEKLFF.

The chain carries TRBV7-8 and TRBJ2-7, with TRBD2 as a possible D gene (5 bases). Germline CDR1 SGHVS, CDR2 FQNEAQ. V lost 1 base, J lost 6 bases, and 7 bases lay in between. CDR3 length: 12 amino acids. CDR3 sequence (DNA): TGTGCCAGCAGCTTAGTCCGGGGCGAGCAGTACTTC. Amino acid sequence: CASSLVRGEQYF.

The rearrangement joins TRBV5-5 to TRBJ2-7; D possibly corresponds to TRBD2 (6 bases). The germline V gene has CDR1 SGHKS and CDR2 YYEKEE (reference sequence). The CDR3 loop spans 13 amino acids. V was pared by 4 bases and J by 9 bases, with 17 bases between. CDR3 sequence: CASSPPGPAGQYF. The CDR3 nucleotides read TGTGCCAGCAGCCCCCCGGGCCCAGCGGGGCAGTACTTC. Supplemented by reference TRBV5-5 and TRBJ2-7, the full variable domain reads DAGVTQSPTHLIKTRGQQVTLRCSPISGHKSVSWYQQVLGQGPQFIFQYYEKEERGRGNFPDRFSARQFPNYSSELNVNALLLGDSALYLCASSPPGPAGQYFGPGTRLTVT.

J is TRBJ2-1 and V is TRBV20-1; 7 nucleotides agree with TRBD1. CDR1 and CDR2 (germline): DFQATT, SNEGSKA (reference sequence). The length of the CDR3 is 11 residues. Unmatched junction bases numbered 2, after V lost 6 bases and J lost 6 bases. The CDR3, as DNA: TGCAGTGCGGGGACAGTCAATGAGCAGTTCTTC. Translated: CSAGTVNEQFF.

This clone has a handful of counts. The rearrangement uses TRBV29-1 and TRBJ1-1; D call uncertain. The V gene's germline CDR1 is SQVTM and CDR2 ANQGSEA. V dropped 3 bases and J dropped 1 base, with 6 bases sitting between them. CDR3 length: 12 residues. CDR3 protein: CSVDRGNTEAFF. Here the CDR3 DNA reads TGCAGCGTTGATCGGGGGAACACTGAAGCTTTCTTT.

This clone was counted a few times. The chain carries TRBV7-2 and TRBJ1-6, with D possibly matching TRBD1 (6 bases). Trimming shortened V by 5 bases and J by 9 bases, and 11 bases separated the two germline ends. Germline CDR1 is SGHTA and CDR2 is FQGNSA. CDR3 length equals 13 residues. CDR3 DNA: TGTGCCAGCAGCCCCCGGACAGTTTCACCCCTCCACTTT. It encodes CASSPRTVSPLHF.

A word on this clone: The junction departs from the called germline gene at one end, perhaps through a read error. The chain is built from TRBV4-3 and TRBJ1-6; tentative D call: TRBD1 (5 bases). From germline, CDR1 is LGHNA and CDR2 YSLEER. The CDR3 extends over 15 amino acids. This CDR3 is CASSQVGDGLSPLPF. The CDR3 DNA sequence: TGCGCCAGCAGCCAAGTAGGGGATGGGCTTTCACCCCTCCCCTTT.

The chain links TRBV14 to TRBJ2-5, with D perhaps TRBD2 (5 bases). The CDR3 loop spans 15 amino acids. Germline assignment: CDR1 SGHDN and CDR2 FVKESK. V was shortened by 1 base and J by 0 bases, with 9 bases between the two germline ends. The CDR3 reads CASSQGEWYQETQYF. CDR3 nucleotides: TGTGCCAGCAGCCAAGGGGAGTGGTACCAAGAGACCCAGTACTTC.

V and J are TRBV18 and TRBJ2-1, with D uncertain. Trimming pared 2 bases from V and 9 bases from J, leaving 8 bases between. CDR1 KGHSH and CDR2 LQKENI come from the germline V gene. CDR3 size: 12 residues. CDR3 nucleotide sequence: TGTGCCAGCTCACCAAATTTACTTGAGCAGTTCTTC. This gives the protein CASSPNLLEQFF.

A few counts support this clone. Sequence at one end of the junction differs from germline and may be a read error. This chain uses TRBV7-3 with TRBJ1-5; 7 bases are shared with TRBD1. The CDR3 totals 14 residues. Germline V gene lookup returns CDR1 SGHTA and CDR2 FQGTGA. The CDR3 sequence is CASSFSTGDQPQHF. In nucleotides, the CDR3 is TGTGCCAGCAGCTTTAGCACAGGGGATCAACCCCAGCATTTT.

In its sample, this clone was seen a few times. This chain joins TRBV19 and TRBJ2-7, with D uncertain. Trimming pared 0 bases from V and 0 bases from J, leaving 9 bases between. Germline CDR1 and CDR2: LNHDA and SQIVND (reference sequence). This CDR3 region has 15 residues. This chain's CDR3 is CASSIDNRASYEQYF. DNA for the CDR3: TGTGCCAGTAGTATAGATAACCGAGCCTCCTACGAGCAGTACTTC.

The V and J genes are TRBV7-2 and TRBJ2-7; the D gene is possibly TRBD1 (5 bases). The CDR3 is made up of 14 amino acids. Trimming left V 0 bases short and J 7 bases short, with 13 bases between. Germline V gene data show CDR1 as SGHTA and CDR2 as FQGNSA. CDR3 nucleotide sequence: TGTGCCAGCAGCTTAGCATTAGGGGTTGGTGAGCAGTACTTC. Its protein product is CASSLALGVGEQYF.

This sequence joins TRBV18 and TRBJ2-1, with TRBD2 matching over 10 bases. V was clipped by 6 bases and J by 5 bases; unmatched bases: 7. The CDR3 is 15 residues long. CDR1 and CDR2 from the germline V gene are KGHSH and LQKENI. This CDR3 is CASSPLAGDDNEQFF. The CDR3 region has the DNA TGTGCCAGCTCGCCTCTAGCGGGAGACGACAATGAGCAGTTCTTC.

This chain uses TRBV12-2 with TRBJ2-7; the table calls TRBD1, which could not be checked here. TRBV12-2 is given as a pseudogene. This CDR3 comprises 12 residues. The CDR3 sequence: CASRLGPYEQYF. The CDR3 DNA is TGTGCAAGTCGCTTGGGCCCCTACGAGCAGTACTTC.